Here is one T cell receptor (beta chain) with its context. In its sample, this clone was seen a few times. The antigen it binds to is not known. Base qualities are not provided; no much larger clone lies one nucleotide away. Collaborating institutions collected whole blood in K2EDTA tubes following their own protocols. For TCRbeta analysis, collaborators shipped samples as frozen whole blood, isolated PBMCs, or DNA extracted from either of those sample types. The immunoSEQ Assay, a bias-controlled multiplex PCR, was used to amplify TCRbeta CDR3 regions from genomic DNA. In the original analysis: The number of nucleated cells in each sample was estimated from the amplification of reference gene primers within the assay. To quantify the absolute abundance of each unique TCRbeta CDR3 rearrangement, sequence reads were collapsed and filtered. For each sample, productive Simpson clonality was calculated by taking the square root of Simpson's diversity index across productive rearrangements. TCRdb obtained this table from immuneACCESS and retained in-frame rearrangements with V and J assigned. These tables miss some clones; where compared with another copy, unresolved V genes account for less than half of the shortfall, and the remainder is unexplained. The D gene and trimming were derived from the DNA, and the V and J assignments and clone size from that table. The sample yields around 140,000 clones; around 86% were counted once. Approximately 9.1% of the sample lies in the top ten.

This sample stems from a study of blood T cell repertoires in COVID-19 (TCRdb year 2020). Background on the whole study: Samples covering the acute and convalescent phases of COVID-19 were provided by collaborators in the United States, Italy and Spain. Deeply sampled blood TCRbeta repertoires from subjects exposed to, actively infected with, or recovered from COVID-19 were included in the dataset. HLA class I and class II types, where available, came from metadata supplied by the sample provider rather than from assay-based typing. The repertoires were released in a freely available public database meant as a resource for research on the immune response to SARS-CoV-2. The material from the prospective study consisted of cDNA or gDNA derived from T cells, B-cell-depleted T cells, or PBMCs. A de-identified subject ID, COVID-19 status, age in years and sex were almost always included in the sample metadata. Samples came from the ongoing ImmuneRACE study (first 160 participants) plus 1,254 subjects from 6 global collaborators. Points the paper makes about the study in general: How much clinical and demographic metadata was included differed by source and by participant, and the metadata was provided uncurated.

Ends trimmed: V by 10 bases, J by 0 bases; bases unmatched to a gene: 5. CDR1 and CDR2 were assigned from the germline V gene as ENHRY and SYGVKD. Counted from cysteine to phenylalanine, this CDR3 has 13 amino acids. Of all the DNA, just the CDR3 is kept, 39 bases in frame from base 1. The chain employs TRBV10-3 and TRBJ2-7, and 8 junctional nucleotides match TRBD1. The sequence was obtained from a woman aged 60-70 years with active or convalescent COVID-19. The sample was peripheral blood. In nucleotide form, the sequence is TGTGCCACGTTAGACAGGGGCTCCTACGAGCAGTACTTC. Its protein is CATLDRGSYEQYF.